Below are 10 T cell receptor beta chains sequenced from a single sample in a study of TIL therapy for anti-PD-1-resistant metastatic lung cancer. Sequencing used immunoSEQ v3. TCRdb keeps only in-frame clones here, not all; method: immunoSEQ multiplex PCR. The repertoire holds roughly 16,000 clones, 74% seen once, with 36% in the top ten. Time point of the sample: pre-treatment sample, taken before nivolumab and TIL therapy. Material: blood, obtained at baseline. The receptor set was obtained from a person aged 25-85 years with non-small cell lung cancer.

This clone has just one count. The CDR3 DNA reads as TGTGCCAGCAGCTCCCCCGGGGCAACGTACCAAGAGACCCAGTACTTC. It translates to CASSSPGATYQETQYF. The chain uses TRBV7-9 and TRBJ2-5; perhaps D is TRBD1 or TRBD2 (5 bases each). The V gene lost 4 bases and the J gene lost 0 bases, with 15 bases spanning the gap. The germline V gene has CDR1 SEHNR and CDR2 FQNEAQ (reference sequence). The CDR3 is 16 amino acids.

The chain uses TRBV2 and TRBJ2-7; D call uncertain. The CDR3 extends over 11 amino acids. The germline V gene encodes CDR1 SNHLY and CDR2 FYNNEI. V lost 4 bases, J lost 7 bases, and 8 bases lay in between. This chain's CDR3 is CASSGLGEQYF. The CDR3 DNA is TGTGCCAGCAGTGGGCTGGGGGAGCAGTACTTC.

The chain has TRBV11-2 and TRBJ1-2; the match to TRBD1 covers 9 bases. The CDR3 extends over 14 amino acids. Germline V gene sequence: CDR1 SGHAT, CDR2 FQNNGV. With 0 bases clipped from V and 10 bases from J, the junction kept 6 bases outside the gene matches. The CDR3 coding sequence is TGTGCCAGCAGCTTAGAGCGGACAGGGGAAGACTACACCTTC. Encoded protein: CASSLERTGEDYTF. The variable domain in full, with the rest retrieved from reference TRBV11-2 and TRBJ1-2, is EAGVAQSPRYKIIEKRQSVAFWCNPISGHATLYWYQQILGQGPKLLIQFQNNGVVDDSQLPKDRFSAERLKGVDSTLKIQPAKLEDSAVYLCASSLERTGEDYTFGSGTRLTVV.

The chain has TRBV10-2 and TRBJ1-6, with 11 bases fitting TRBD1. The CDR3 consists of 16 residues. V lost 3 bases to trimming and J lost 8 bases; unmatched junction nucleotides: 6. The V gene's germline CDR1 is WSHSY and CDR2 SAAADI. The CDR3 region has the DNA TGCGCCAGCAGTGACCCCTGGACAGGGGGCGATTCACCCCTCCACTTT. This codes for CASSDPWTGGDSPLHF.

The chain recombines TRBV6-6 with TRBJ2-2; unclear D gene. Germline CDR1 MNHNY, CDR2 SVGAGI (reference sequence). V lost 8 bases to trimming and J lost 0 bases, with 10 bases between them. The CDR3 spans 14 residues. The CDR3 DNA reads as TGTGCCAGCTCAAGGGATCCGAACACCGGGGAGCTGTTTTTT. Protein: CASSRDPNTGELFF.

CDR3 in DNA: TGCGCCAGCAGCTTTGGATACGAGGGCGAGCAGTACTTC. It translates to CASSFGYEGEQYF. The rearrangement links TRBV5-1 to TRBJ2-7; perhaps TRBD2 as D (5 bases). V lost 2 bases and J 6 bases, leaving 12 bases between the germline ends. The CDR3 spans 13 residues. Germline V gives CDR1 SGHRS, CDR2 YFSETQ.

This clone appeared a few times. The V gene is TRBV7-9, the J gene TRBJ2-3; 11 nucleotides align to TRBD1. Germline V gene data show CDR1 as SEHNR and CDR2 as FQNEAQ (reference sequence). CDR3 length: 17 amino acids. The junction had 4 bases not matched to a gene; V was cut back by 0 bases and J by 2 bases. In DNA, the CDR3 is TGTGCCAGCAGCTTAGCAAGGGACAGGGGGTTCACAGATACGCAGTATTTT. It encodes CASSLARDRGFTDTQYF.

The gene calls are TRBV18 and TRBJ2-7; D unresolved. Germline V CDR1 and CDR2: KGHSH, LQKENI. This CDR3 is built from 16 residues. The ends were cut back, 2 bases at V and 0 bases at J, with 14 bases in the middle. The CDR3 region is CASSPNPLTFSYEQYF. As DNA, the CDR3 is TGTGCCAGCTCACCAAACCCCCTGACATTCTCCTACGAGCAGTACTTC.

The J gene is TRBJ2-3, the V gene TRBV9, with 15 positions matching TRBD2. This CDR3 region has 17 residues. V shed 3 bases and J 3 bases; nucleotides not matched to a gene: 5. Germline CDR1 SGDLS, CDR2 YYNGEE. CDR3 DNA sequence: TGTGCCAGCAGCGCTGGACTAGCGGGGGGGCCGACAGATACGCAGTATTTT. This translates into CASSAGLAGGPTDTQYF.

There are a few counts of this clone. This chain joins TRBV19 and TRBJ2-5; the D is unclear. The CDR3 totals 13 residues. Germline CDR1 reads LNHDA; CDR2 reads SQIVND (reference sequence). Trimming took off 10 bases at V and 1 base at J, with 13 bases between the two ends. The CDR3 here is CATASPGQETQYF. The DNA of the CDR3 is TGTGCCACCGCCTCCCCTGGCCAAGAGACCCAGTACTTC.